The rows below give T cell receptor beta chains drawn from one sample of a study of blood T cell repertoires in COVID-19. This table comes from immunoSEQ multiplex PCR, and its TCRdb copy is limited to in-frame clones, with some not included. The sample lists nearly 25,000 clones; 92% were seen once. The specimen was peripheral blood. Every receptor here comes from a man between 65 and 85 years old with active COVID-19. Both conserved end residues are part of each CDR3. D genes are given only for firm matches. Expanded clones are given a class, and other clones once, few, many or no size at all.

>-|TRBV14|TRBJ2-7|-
CASSQWASLSYEQYF
TGTGCCAGCAGCCAATGGGCTAGCCTATCCTACGAGCAGTACTTC
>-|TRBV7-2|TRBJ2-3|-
CASSLSGGSTDTQYF
TGTGCCAGCAGCCTATCGGGGGGCAGCACAGATACGCAGTATTTT
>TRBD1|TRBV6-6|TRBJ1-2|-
CASTLDFGGQHYGYTF
TGTGCCAGCACTCTTGACTTCGGGGGACAGCACTATGGCTACACCTTC
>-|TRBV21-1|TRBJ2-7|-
CASSKGTKREAYEQYF
TGTGCCAGCAGCAAAGGAACGAAGCGGGAGGCCTACGAGCAGTACTTC
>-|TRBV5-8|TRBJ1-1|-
CASSFSQGDTEAFF
TGTGCCAGCAGCTTTTCCCAAGGGGACACTGAAGCTTTCTTT
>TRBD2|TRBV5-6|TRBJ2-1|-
CASRPRGGPNEQFF
TGTGCCAGCAGGCCCCGGGGAGGGCCAAATGAGCAGTTCTTC
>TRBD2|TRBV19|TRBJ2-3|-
CASMRTSGSADTQYF
TGTGCCAGTATGCGGACTAGCGGGAGCGCAGATACGCAGTATTTT
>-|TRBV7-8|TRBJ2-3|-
CASSLTGGTDTQYF
TGTGCCAGCAGCTTGACGGGAGGCACAGATACGCAGTATTTT
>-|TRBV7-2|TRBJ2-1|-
CASSLGGGGRREQFF
TGTGCCAGCAGCCTCGGGGGAGGGGGACGGAGGGAGCAGTTCTTC
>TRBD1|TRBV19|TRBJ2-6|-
CASRDRGMSSGANVLTF
TGTGCCAGTAGGGACAGGGGGATGAGCTCTGGGGCCAACGTCCTGACTTTC
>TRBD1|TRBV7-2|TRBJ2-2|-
CASSLAGGDTGELFF
TGTGCCAGCAGCTTAGCAGGGGGCGACACCGGGGAGCTGTTTTTT
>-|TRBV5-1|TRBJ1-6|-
CASSLDGNSPLHF
TGCGCCAGCAGCTTGGACGGGAATTCACCCCTCCACTTT
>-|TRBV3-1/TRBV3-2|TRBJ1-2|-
CASSQVGGYGYTF
TGTGCCAGCAGCCAAGTCGGGGGCTATGGCTACACCTTC
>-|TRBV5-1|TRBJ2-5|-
CASSLRADFETQYF
TGCGCCAGCAGCTTGCGTGCGGACTTCGAGACCCAGTACTTC
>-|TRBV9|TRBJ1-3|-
CASSVGPGGGNTIYF
TGTGCCAGCAGCGTGGGACCCGGGGGTGGAAACACCATATATTTT
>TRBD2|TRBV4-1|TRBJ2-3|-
CASSQAMAGGATDTQYF
TGCGCCAGCAGCCAAGCGATGGCGGGAGGGGCCACAGATACGCAGTATTTT
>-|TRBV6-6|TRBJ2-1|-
CASSTTGYNEQFF
TGTGCCAGCTCCACCACGGGGTACAATGAGCAGTTCTTC
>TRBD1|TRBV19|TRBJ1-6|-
CASSGGQYNSPLHF
TGTGCCAGTAGTGGGGGACAGTATAATTCACCCCTCCACTTT
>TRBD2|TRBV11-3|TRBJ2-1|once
CASSLGTSGGNEQFF
TGTGCCAGCAGCCTCGGGACTAGCGGGGGGAATGAGCAGTTCTTC
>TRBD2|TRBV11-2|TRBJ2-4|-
CASSGTSGSVLKNIQYF
TGTGCCAGCAGCGGGACTAGCGGGAGTGTTTTGAAAAACATTCAGTACTTC
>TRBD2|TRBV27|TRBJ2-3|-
CASSRTSGRPDTQYF
TGTGCCAGCAGCCGGACTAGCGGGAGGCCAGATACGCAGTATTTT
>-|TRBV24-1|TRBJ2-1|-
CATRNNVYNEQFF
TGTGCCACCAGAAACAATGTCTACAATGAGCAGTTCTTC
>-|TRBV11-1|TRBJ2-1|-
CASRKGPNEQFF
TGTGCCAGCAGGAAGGGGCCCAATGAGCAGTTCTTC
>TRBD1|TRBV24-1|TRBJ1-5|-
CATSTGVGQPQHF
TGTGCCACCAGCACAGGGGTTGGTCAGCCCCAGCATTTT
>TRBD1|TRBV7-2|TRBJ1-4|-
CASSLDLGQGREKLFF
TGTGCCAGCAGCCTAGATTTGGGACAGGGCCGAGAAAAACTGTTTTTT
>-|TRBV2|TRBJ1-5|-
CASSGAPLDQPQHF
TGTGCCAGCAGTGGGGCCCCACTAGATCAGCCCCAGCATTTT
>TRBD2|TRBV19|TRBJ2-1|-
CASSWSGRAKNEQFF
TGTGCCAGTAGTTGGAGCGGGAGGGCCAAGAATGAGCAGTTCTTC
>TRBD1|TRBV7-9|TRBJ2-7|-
CASSSRQGAYEQYF
TGTGCCAGCAGCTCTCGACAGGGTGCCTACGAGCAGTACTTC
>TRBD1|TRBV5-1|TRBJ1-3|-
CASSLAEGAGGNTIYF
TGCGCCAGCAGCTTGGCTGAGGGGGCTGGTGGAAACACCATATATTTT
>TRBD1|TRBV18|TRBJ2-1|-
CASSPGQGVPQDEQFF
TGTGCCAGCTCTCCGGGACAGGGAGTACCACAAGATGAGCAGTTCTTC
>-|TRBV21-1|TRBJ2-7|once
CASSSTGGERAQYF
TGTGCCAGCAGCTCCACAGGGGGGGAAAGAGCGCAGTACTTC
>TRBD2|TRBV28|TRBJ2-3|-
CASSLYTSGTDTQYF
TGTGCCAGCAGTTTATACACTAGCGGCACAGATACGCAGTATTTT
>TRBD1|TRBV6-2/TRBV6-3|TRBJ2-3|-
CASSSGQGAGSTDTQYF
TGTGCCAGCAGTTCGGGACAGGGGGCCGGTAGCACAGATACGCAGTATTTT
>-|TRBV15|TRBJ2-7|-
CATSRDQAYSYEQYF
TGTGCCACCAGCAGAGATCAAGCGTATTCCTACGAGCAGTACTTC
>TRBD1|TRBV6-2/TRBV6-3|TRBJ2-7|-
CASSYLGTGSYEQYF
TGTGCCAGCAGTTACTTAGGGACAGGGTCCTACGAGCAGTACTTC
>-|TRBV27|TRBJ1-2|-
CASRTAYYGYTF
TGTGCCAGCAGAACAGCTTACTATGGCTACACCTTC
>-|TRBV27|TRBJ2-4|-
CASSFRGAGNIQYF
TGTGCCAGCAGTTTCCGGGGGGCTGGGAACATTCAGTACTTC
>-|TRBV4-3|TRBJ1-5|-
CASSSGRGTQPQHF
TGCGCCAGCAGCTCTGGTAGGGGCACTCAGCCCCAGCATTTT
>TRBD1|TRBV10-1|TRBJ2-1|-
CASSEGQGTYNEQFF
TGCGCCAGCAGTGAGGGACAGGGGACCTACAATGAGCAGTTCTTC
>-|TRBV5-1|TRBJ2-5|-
CASSLAASDKTQYF
TGCGCCAGCAGCTTGGCCGCTAGCGACAAGACCCAGTACTTC
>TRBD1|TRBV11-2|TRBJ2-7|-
CASSLDVGTGSLEQYF
TGTGCCAGCAGCTTAGATGTCGGGACAGGGAGCTTGGAGCAGTACTTC
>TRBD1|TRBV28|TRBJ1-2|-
CASSLDTGGKVGYTF
TGTGCCAGCAGTTTAGACACAGGGGGCAAAGTTGGCTACACCTTC
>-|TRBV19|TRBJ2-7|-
CASSPQSSGYEQYF
TGTGCCAGTAGCCCTCAGAGTTCAGGCTACGAGCAGTACTTC
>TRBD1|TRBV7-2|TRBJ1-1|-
CASSLTLSDRTLTAFF
TGTGCCAGCAGCCTCACATTGTCGGACAGGACTCTAACTGCTTTCTTT
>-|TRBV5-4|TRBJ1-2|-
CASSLARDYGYTF
TGTGCCAGCAGCCTGGCCCGGGACTATGGCTACACCTTC
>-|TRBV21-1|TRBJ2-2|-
CASSRGPTLTSTGELFF
TGTGCCAGCAGCAGGGGGCCCACCCTCACGAGCACCGGGGAGCTGTTTTTT
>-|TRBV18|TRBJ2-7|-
CASSSDRTYEQYF
TGTGCCAGCTCTTCAGACAGGACCTACGAGCAGTACTTC
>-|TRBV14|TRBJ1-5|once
CASSPFSYGPQHF
TGTGCCAGCAGCCCCTTTTCGTACGGGCCCCAGCATTTT
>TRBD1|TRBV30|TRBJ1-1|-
CAWSWPGQGATEAFF
TGTGCCTGGAGCTGGCCGGGACAGGGGGCGACTGAAGCTTTCTTT
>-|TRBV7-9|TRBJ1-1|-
CASSQGQNTEAFF
TGTGCCAGCAGCCAGGGCCAAAACACTGAAGCTTTCTTT
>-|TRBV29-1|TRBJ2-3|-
CSVVEGSTDTQYF
TGCAGCGTTGTTGAGGGAAGCACAGATACGCAGTATTTT
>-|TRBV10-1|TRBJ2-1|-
CASSSPRLVGEQFF
TGCGCCAGCAGTTCCCCGAGACTGGTGGGTGAGCAGTTCTTC
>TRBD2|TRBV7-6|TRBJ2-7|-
CASSQGLAGGRVYEQYF
TGTGCCAGCAGCCAGGGACTAGCGGGAGGACGGGTCTACGAGCAGTACTTC
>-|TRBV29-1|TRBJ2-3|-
CSALALTNTDTQYF
TGCAGCGCATTGGCACTAACCAACACAGATACGCAGTATTTT
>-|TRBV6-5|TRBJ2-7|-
CASSLPGTPRWEQYF
TGTGCCAGCAGTCTCCCCGGGACTCCCCGATGGGAGCAGTACTTC